This T cell receptor (beta chain) emerged from a study of blood T cell repertoires in COVID-19. Across the study: Samples representing acute and convalescent COVID-19 were sourced from the United States, Italy and Spain.

This table comes from immunoSEQ multiplex PCR, and its TCRdb copy is limited to in-frame clones, with some not included. The repertoire holds 300,000 to 500,000 clones, with around nine tenths as singletons. Unmatched junction bases numbered 5, after V lost 0 bases and J lost 6 bases. The V gene's germline CDR1 is KGHSH and CDR2 LQKENI. CDR3 size: 16 residues. Participants reported their clinical history, and cohort assignment relied on those reports. The sequenced sample was PBMCs or T cells enriched from blood (not recorded which). This rearrangement joins TRBV18 to TRBJ2-1; TRBD2 matches 10 bases. This receptor was taken from a woman in her thirties with acute COVID-19. This chain's CDR3 is CASSPPNERGGNEQFF. In nucleotides, the CDR3 is TGTGCCAGCTCACCACCTAACGAGCGGGGGGGCAATGAGCAGTTCTTC.